Below are 19 T cell receptor beta chains sequenced from a single sample in a study of OX40 agonist ivuxolimab in advanced cancers. Produced via immunoSEQ multiplex PCR; TCRdb's table is partial and in-frame only. The sample lists about 53,000 clones, 85% to 90% occurring once. The sequenced sample was CD4+ or CD8+ T cells sorted from blood, obtained in a trial of the OX40 agonist ivuxolimab. These receptors were taken from an adult with an advanced solid tumor such as melanoma, head and neck, liver or kidney cancer.

The chain's CDR3 is CASSEREGNEKLFF. The CDR3 DNA sequence: TGTGCCAGCAGTGAACGGGAGGGGAATGAAAAACTGTTTTTT. The chain uses TRBV2 and TRBJ1-4, with D perhaps TRBD1 (5 bases). Germline loops: CDR1 SNHLY, CDR2 FYNNEI. The CDR3 spans 14 residues. V lost 2 bases and J lost 5, with 9 bases in between.

The chain has TRBV5-6 and TRBJ2-1; perhaps TRBD2 as D (5 bases). Germline CDR1 is SGHDT and CDR2 is YYEEEE. Trimming shortened V by 0 bases and J by 7 bases, and 14 bases separated the two germline ends. This CDR3 spans 15 amino acids. Written as DNA, the CDR3 is TGTGCCAGCAGCTTGGGTAGGCTAGCTATGAATGAGCAGTTCTTC. Its protein product is CASSLGRLAMNEQFF.

The rearrangement links TRBV5-1 to TRBJ2-2, with 7 bases matching TRBD1. V lost 4 bases and J lost 0; bases outside the gene matches: 9. In germline, CDR1 is SGHRS, CDR2 YFSETQ. The CDR3 is made up of 17 amino acids. This chain's CDR3 is CASSIAGTDANTGELFF. DNA for the CDR3: TGCGCCAGCAGCATAGCCGGGACAGACGCGAACACCGGGGAGCTGTTTTTT. Full variable domain (outside the CDR3, taken from reference TRBV5-1 and TRBJ2-2): KAGVTQTPRYLIKTRGQQVTLSCSPISGHRSVSWYQQTPGQGLQFLFEYFSETQRNKGNFPGRFSGRQFSNSRSEMNVSTLELGDSALYLCASSIAGTDANTGELFFGEGSRLTVL.

The chain uses TRBV5-6 and TRBJ2-7; 10 bases are a match to TRBD1. Germline CDR1 SGHDT, CDR2 YYEEEE. The trim removed 2 bases at V and 4 bases at J, leaving 3 bases unmatched. This CDR3 has 14 residues. The CDR3 nucleotides read TGTGCCAGCAGCTTTTGGGACAGGGGATACGAGCAGTACTTC. This sequence encodes CASSFWDRGYEQYF.

The V call is TRBV7-9, the J call TRBJ2-3; 9 bases agree with TRBD2. This CDR3 region has 15 residues. With V trimmed by 10 bases and J by 5 bases, 13 bases remained unmatched. Germline V gene data show CDR1 as SEHNR and CDR2 as FQNEAQ (reference sequence). In DNA form, the CDR3 reads TGTGCCACCAGTGTAGCGGGAGCGGGGGGAGATACGCAGTATTTT. Translating gives CATSVAGAGGDTQYF.

The chain uses TRBV7-2 and TRBJ2-3; 7 bases are a match to TRBD2. J gave up 4 bases and V 1 base, and 5 bases lay outside the gene matches. Per germline, CDR1 SGHTA and CDR2 FQGNSA. The CDR3 has 15 amino acids. The chain's CDR3 is CASSLEQRGPDTQYF. The DNA of the CDR3 is TGTGCCAGCAGCTTAGAGCAGCGGGGTCCAGATACGCAGTATTTT.

The chain carries TRBV27 and TRBJ1-2, with 10 nucleotides matching TRBD1. The germline gives CDR1 MNHEY, CDR2 SMNVEV (reference sequence). This CDR3 contains 14 residues. V dropped 3 bases and J dropped 3; count of bases not matched to a gene: 1. The DNA of the CDR3 is TGTGCCAGCAGTTTCGGACAGGGGGACTATGGCTACACCTTC. Its protein product is CASSFGQGDYGYTF.

The chain employs TRBV9 and TRBJ2-1; 13 bases fit TRBD2. CDR1 and CDR2 (germline): SGDLS, YYNGEE. The V segment lost 0 bases and the J segment 7 bases; nucleotides outside the gene matches: 4. This CDR3 is built from 16 residues. CDR3 loop: CASSVAGGLAGNEQFF. DNA for the CDR3: TGTGCCAGCAGCGTAGCGGGGGGACTAGCGGGGAATGAGCAGTTCTTC. Full variable domain (remainder filled in from reference TRBV9 and TRBJ2-1): DSGVTQTPKHLITATGQRVTLRCSPRSGDLSVYWYQQSLDQGLQFLIQYYNGEERAKGNILERFSAQQFPDLHSELNLSSLELGDSALYFCASSVAGGLAGNEQFFGPGTRLTVL.

This sequence joins TRBV4-3 and TRBJ1-2; D possibly corresponds to TRBD1 (6 bases). CDR3 length: 15 residues. V was shortened by 1 base and J by 0 bases, with 9 bases between the two germline ends. Germline CDR1 reads LGHNA; CDR2 reads YSLEER. CDR3 sequence reads: CASSQGTEANYGYTF. The CDR3 DNA follows: TGCGCCAGCAGCCAAGGGACAGAAGCTAACTATGGCTACACCTTC.

The chain employs TRBV7-3 and TRBJ1-6; D ambiguous. V lost 6 bases and J 7 bases, leaving 13 bases between the germline ends. The CDR3 consists of 14 residues. Germline CDR1 SGHTA, CDR2 FQGTGA. For the CDR3, the DNA is TGTGCCAGCAGTGTTGGGCCCCAGAATTCACCCCTCCACTTT. It is translated as CASSVGPQNSPLHF.

The V call is TRBV15, the J call TRBJ1-6; D is possibly TRBD1 (5 bases). In germline, CDR1 is LNHNV, CDR2 YYDKDF (reference sequence). This CDR3 has 14 residues. Trimming cost V 0 bases and J 9 bases, with 9 bases left between them. The CDR3 protein is CATSRERRGSPLHF. The CDR3 coding sequence is TGTGCCACCAGCAGAGAGCGAAGGGGTTCACCCCTCCACTTT.

A word on this clone: This CDR3 is also generated by other DNA sequences in the sample. The chain combines TRBV2 with TRBJ1-4; D might be TRBD1 (5 bases). CDR1 and CDR2 from the germline V gene are SNHLY and FYNNEI. The V gene lost 7 bases and the J gene lost 3 bases, with 12 bases spanning the gap. The CDR3 contains 14 residues. CDR3 residues: CASNQGGANEKLFF. CDR3 bases: TGTGCCAGCAATCAGGGAGGAGCTAATGAAAAACTGTTTTTT.

The chain employs TRBV18 and TRBJ2-1; 10 bases line up with TRBD1. This CDR3 comprises 15 residues. Germline assignment: CDR1 KGHSH and CDR2 LQKENI. V shed 2 bases, J shed 3 bases, and the junction held 1 base outside the gene matches. This CDR3 is CASSPGQGVYNEQFF. Here the CDR3 DNA reads TGTGCCAGCTCACCAGGACAGGGGGTCTACAATGAGCAGTTCTTC.

The rearrangement joins TRBV15 to TRBJ2-2; maybe TRBD1 (5 bases). Germline assignment: CDR1 LNHNV and CDR2 YYDKDF (reference sequence). V was clipped by 5 bases and J by 3 bases, with 10 bases between them. This CDR3 region has 14 residues. CDR3 nucleotide sequence: TGTGCCACCAGCTGGACATATGACACCGGGGAGCTGTTTTTT. Protein product: CATSWTYDTGELFF.

The genes are TRBV6-5 and TRBJ2-7; TRBD1 matches at 7 bases. The germline V gene encodes CDR1 MNHEY and CDR2 SVGAGI. The CDR3 is made up of 14 amino acids. Trimming took 8 bases from V and 8 from J; bases not matched to a gene: 15. The CDR3 sequence is CASSPGTAFPQQYF. As DNA, the CDR3 is TGTGCCAGCTCTCCCGGGACAGCCTTCCCGCAGCAGTACTTC.

The gene calls are TRBV6-1 and TRBJ2-1; no definite D call. This CDR3 is built from 15 residues. Trimming took off 2 bases at V and 0 bases at J, with 8 bases between the two ends. Germline values: CDR1 MNHNS, CDR2 SASEGT. The chain's CDR3 is CASSELESSYNEQFF. Here the CDR3 DNA reads TGTGCCAGCAGTGAATTAGAGAGCTCCTACAATGAGCAGTTCTTC.

The chain couples TRBV6-4 to TRBJ2-1; TRBD1 is a possible D gene (6 bases). Germline CDR1 and CDR2: MRHNA and SNTAGT. The germline V and J ends were trimmed by 4 bases and 6 bases, with 16 bases remaining between them. The CDR3 has 15 amino acids. The CDR3 nucleotides read TGTGCCAGCAGTGCTGACAGGTTCGCGATCAATGAGCAGTTCTTC. Translating gives CASSADRFAINEQFF.

This chain joins TRBV27 and TRBJ1-3; maybe TRBD1 (6 bases). The CDR3 totals 15 residues. V was shortened by 6 bases and J by 3 bases, with 15 bases between the two germline ends. The germline V gene has CDR1 MNHEY and CDR2 SMNVEV (reference sequence). CDR3 DNA sequence: TGTGCCAGCAGCCAAAGACCAGGGGTTGGAAACACCATATATTTT. Protein product: CASSQRPGVGNTIYF.

As DNA, the CDR3 is TGTGCCAGCAGGTCGACAGGGGGCAATAACTATGGCTACACCTTC. Amino acids: CASRSTGGNNYGYTF. The chain joins TRBV28 to TRBJ1-2; 10 bases line up with TRBD1. Germline trimming cut 6 bases from V and 1 base from J; bases unmatched to any gene: 5. CDR3 size: 15 residues. CDR1 MDHEN and CDR2 SYDVKM come from the germline V gene.